This entry lists 18 T cell receptor beta chains sequenced from one sample in a study of shared clonotypes between healthy human individuals. Here immunoSEQ multiplex PCR was the method, and the copy in TCRdb shows in-frame clones only, minus some. The data show over 1.5 million clones, 98% seen once. The source material was naive CD4+ T cells sorted from blood. Specified subset: CD45RA+ positively selected. Source of these receptors: a man in his thirties or forties in good health.

The chain recombines TRBV7-2 with TRBJ2-7; 11 bases match TRBD2. Per germline, CDR1 SGHTA and CDR2 FQGNSA. The V segment lost 2 bases and the J segment 4 bases; nucleotides outside the gene matches: 7. This CDR3 has 16 amino acids. The CDR3 sequence is CASSLQLLAGGYEQYF. CDR3 nucleotides: TGTGCCAGCAGCTTACAGTTGCTAGCGGGAGGTTACGAGCAGTACTTC.

In nucleotides, the CDR3 is TGTGCCAGCAGTACCGGACAGGGGGCCCCTTTTAGATATGGCTACACCTTC. Amino acids: CASSTGQGAPFRYGYTF. The chain uses TRBV28 and TRBJ1-2, with TRBD1 matching over 11 bases. This CDR3 has 17 amino acids. Germline V gene lookup returns CDR1 MDHEN and CDR2 SYDVKM. V was pared by 5 bases and J by 5 bases, with 13 bases of the junction left unmatched.

The gene calls are TRBV6-1 and TRBJ1-5, with D perhaps matching TRBD1 (5 bases). The V gene's germline CDR1 is MNHNS and CDR2 SASEGT. Trimming pared 8 bases from V and 1 base from J, leaving 12 bases between. This CDR3 spans 14 amino acids. CDR3 coding DNA: TGTGCCAGCCGGGGCAGGTGGAGCAATCAGCCCCAGCATTTT. It is translated as CASRGRWSNQPQHF.

The rearrangement uses TRBV28 and TRBJ1-5, with 9 bases that match TRBD1. With 6 bases clipped from V and 4 bases from J, the junction kept 7 bases outside the gene matches. The CDR3 totals 15 residues. The germline V gene encodes CDR1 MDHEN and CDR2 SYDVKM. CDR3 nucleotide sequence: TGTGCCAGCAGGAGCGGGACAGGGATAAATCAGCCCCAGCATTTT. Translating it yields CASRSGTGINQPQHF.

This chain connects TRBV18 to TRBJ2-1; TRBD2 is a possible D gene (5 bases). The germline CDR1 and CDR2 sequences are KGHSH and LQKENI. The ends were cut back, 5 bases at V and 5 bases at J, with 13 bases in the middle. This CDR3 is built from 14 residues. CDR3: CASSRTYTDNEQFF. CDR3 sequence (DNA): TGTGCCAGCTCAAGGACTTACACCGACAATGAGCAGTTCTTC.

The chain links TRBV29-1 to TRBJ2-1, with D possibly being TRBD2 (5 bases). Germline V CDR1 and CDR2: SQVTM, ANQGSEA. V lost 3 bases and J lost 1, with 7 bases in between. This CDR3 is 13 amino acids long. The CDR3 DNA reads as TGCAGCGTTGACACTAGATCCTACAATGAGCAGTTCTTC. Amino acids: CSVDTRSYNEQFF.

The genes are TRBV18 and TRBJ2-7; tentatively, D is TRBD2 (5 bases). CDR1 is KGHSH and CDR2 is LQKENI in the germline V gene. Trimming removed 2 bases at V and 0 bases at J, with 8 bases between. There are 14 residues in the CDR3. In nucleotides, the CDR3 is TGTGCCAGCTCACCAGGGGAGCACTCCTACGAGCAGTACTTC. Protein: CASSPGEHSYEQYF.

V usage is TRBV6-5 and J usage is TRBJ2-5; possibly TRBD1 or TRBD2 for D (5 bases each). The CDR3 runs to 14 residues. Deletions cut 1 base from V and 4 bases from J, with 10 bases between. Germline V lookup: CDR1 MNHEY, CDR2 SVGAGI. CDR3 amino acids: CASSYFPRGETQYF. CDR3 coding DNA: TGTGCCAGCAGTTACTTCCCGAGGGGAGAGACCCAGTACTTC.

This chain connects TRBV29-1 to TRBJ2-3; tentative D call: TRBD1 (6 bases). Germline-derived CDR1 and CDR2 are SQVTM and ANQGSEA. The CDR3 length is 15 residues. Trimming stripped 3 bases from V and 0 bases from J, with 13 bases between. CDR3 nucleotides: TGCAGCGTTGATTTGGACAGTCCTAGCACAGATACGCAGTATTTT. Translating it yields CSVDLDSPSTDTQYF.

The chain combines TRBV6-5 with TRBJ2-3; D possibly uses TRBD1 or TRBD2 (5 bases each). V lost 5 bases and J lost 11, with 23 bases in between. CDR3 length: 15 amino acids. The germline V gene has CDR1 MNHEY and CDR2 SVGAGI. Here the CDR3 reads CASSTDHGTAYGQYF. The CDR3 DNA is TGTGCCAGCAGTACAGACCACGGGACCGCTTACGGGCAGTATTTT.

This sequence joins TRBV27 and TRBJ1-1; D remains ambiguous. Germline CDR1 is MNHEY and CDR2 is SMNVEV (reference sequence). This CDR3 spans 15 amino acids. The germline V and J ends were trimmed by 2 bases and 2 bases, with 12 bases remaining between them. The DNA of the CDR3 is TGTGCCAGCAGTTTAGTTGGCAGGCGTAACACTGAAGCTTTCTTT. It specifies CASSLVGRRNTEAFF.

The chain joins TRBV27 to TRBJ2-1; 9 nucleotides align to TRBD1. The CDR3 length is 16 residues. Germline V gene sequence: CDR1 MNHEY, CDR2 SMNVEV (reference sequence). The V gene end was trimmed by 3 bases and the J gene end by 4 bases; junction bases not matched to a gene: 7. The CDR3 protein is CASSFPGTGRYNEQFF. The CDR3 DNA sequence: TGTGCCAGCAGTTTTCCAGGGACAGGGAGGTACAATGAGCAGTTCTTC.

The chain combines TRBV29-1 with TRBJ2-1, with D perhaps matching TRBD2 (6 bases). Deletions cut 8 bases from V and 3 bases from J, with 17 bases between. The CDR3 length is 14 residues. Germline assignment: CDR1 SQVTM and CDR2 ANQGSEA. CDR3 protein: CSTKSGESYNEQFF. CDR3 nucleotides: TGCAGCACTAAATCGGGAGAAAGCTACAATGAGCAGTTCTTC.

V gene TRBV21-1 combines with J gene TRBJ2-5; the table calls TRBD1, which could not be checked here. TRBV21-1 is described as a pseudogene. The CDR3 runs 15 residues. The CDR3, as DNA: TGTGCCAGCAGCAAAGTTCAGGTGTGCGAAGAGACCCAGTACTTC. It translates to CASSKVQVCEETQYF.

The gene calls are TRBV7-2 and TRBJ2-7; 9 bases agree with TRBD2. The J segment lost 5 bases and the V segment lost 6 bases, leaving 8 bases of the junction unmatched. The CDR3 runs to 14 residues. Per germline, CDR1 SGHTA and CDR2 FQGNSA. CDR3 sequence (DNA): TGTGCCAGCAGGAGGTTAGCGGGAGCGCACGAGCAGTACTTC. Translating gives CASRRLAGAHEQYF.

The chain carries TRBV5-1 and TRBJ2-7, with 16 bases lining up with TRBD2. CDR1 and CDR2 from the germline V gene are SGHRS and YFSETQ. CDR3 size: 20 residues. The V segment lost 1 base and the J segment 0 bases; nucleotides outside the gene matches: 10. CDR3 sequence (DNA): TGCGCCAGCAGCTTGTGGGCCTCGGGACTAGCGGGAGGGAGCTCCTACGAGCAGTACTTC. Protein product: CASSLWASGLAGGSSYEQYF. Full variable domain (missing parts from reference TRBV5-1 and TRBJ2-7): KAGVTQTPRYLIKTRGQQVTLSCSPISGHRSVSWYQQTPGQGLQFLFEYFSETQRNKGNFPGRFSGRQFSNSRSEMNVSTLELGDSALYLCASSLWASGLAGGSSYEQYFGPGTRLTVT.

This chain links TRBV27 with TRBJ2-1; D perhaps matches TRBD1 (5 bases). Trimming stripped 5 bases from V and 4 bases from J, with 12 bases between. Germline-derived CDR1 and CDR2 are MNHEY and SMNVEV (reference sequence). The CDR3 has 14 amino acids. CDR3: CASSPRAQYNEQFF. The CDR3 DNA reads as TGTGCCAGCAGTCCCAGGGCCCAATACAATGAGCAGTTCTTC.

For this clone: The sample carries other DNA sequences with the same CDR3. The chain combines TRBV6-6 with TRBJ2-7; 7 bases map to TRBD1. The germline V gene has CDR1 MNHNY and CDR2 SVGAGI (reference sequence). The ends lost 5 bases at V and 0 bases at J; junction bases unmatched: 1. The CDR3 totals 13 residues. The chain's CDR3 is CASSRQGSYEQYF. The CDR3 region has the DNA TGTGCCAGCAGTCGACAGGGCTCCTACGAGCAGTACTTC.